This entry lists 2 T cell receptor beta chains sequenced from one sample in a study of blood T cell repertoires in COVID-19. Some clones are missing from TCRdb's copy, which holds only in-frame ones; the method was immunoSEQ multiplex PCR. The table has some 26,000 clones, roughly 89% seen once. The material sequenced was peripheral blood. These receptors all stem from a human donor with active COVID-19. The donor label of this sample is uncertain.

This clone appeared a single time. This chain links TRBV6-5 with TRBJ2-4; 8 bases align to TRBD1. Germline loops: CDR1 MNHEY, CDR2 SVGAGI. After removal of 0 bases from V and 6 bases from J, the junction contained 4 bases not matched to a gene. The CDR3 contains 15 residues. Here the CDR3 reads CASSYSPGTGNIQYF. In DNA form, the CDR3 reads TGTGCCAGCAGTTACTCCCCCGGGACAGGAAACATTCAGTACTTC.

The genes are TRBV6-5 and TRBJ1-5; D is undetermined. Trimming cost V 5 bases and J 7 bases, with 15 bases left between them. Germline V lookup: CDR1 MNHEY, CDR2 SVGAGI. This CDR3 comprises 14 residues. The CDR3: CASSTSWGGQPQHF. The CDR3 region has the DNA TGTGCCAGCAGTACTTCCTGGGGAGGACAGCCCCAGCATTTT.